This TCR beta chain is from a study of blood T cell repertoires in COVID-19. The table came from immunoSEQ multiplex PCR; TCRdb's copy has only in-frame clones and leaves some out. The sample consists of fewer than 250,000 clones, about nine tenths of them appearing once. This clone was observed a few times. Patients at the Seattle site were enrolled during active infection and followed longitudinally. Germline V gives CDR1 MNHEY, CDR2 SVGAGI. Trimming took 5 bases from V and 3 from J, leaving 10 bases between them. The CDR3 has 13 amino acids. The clonotype originates from a man over 45 with COVID-19, enrolled during active disease. V usage is TRBV6-5 and J usage is TRBJ1-1; D is undetermined. Sequencing was carried out using peripheral blood. CDR3 amino acids: CASSRGSYTEAFF. CDR3 DNA sequence: TGTGCCAGCAGTCGGGGATCGTACACTGAAGCTTTCTTT.